The sequence of this T cell receptor (beta chain) was determined in a study of blood T cell repertoires in COVID-19 (dated by TCRdb to 2018 to 2020). As for the study more broadly: Samples from collaborators originated in the United States, Italy and Spain and spanned both the acute and convalescent phases of COVID-19. The samples were drawn from two sources: the first 160 participants of the ongoing ImmuneRACE study, and fewer than 1,500 subjects contributed by 6 global collaborators. Deeply sampled blood TCRbeta repertoires from subjects exposed to, actively infected with, or recovered from COVID-19 were included in the dataset. The prospective study material was composed of cDNA or gDNA derived from T cells, B-cell-depleted T cells, or PBMCs. Where available, HLA class I and class II types were obtained from metadata supplied by the sample provider rather than from assay-based typing. Nearly every sample came with metadata listing a de-identified subject ID, COVID-19 status, age in years and sex. The repertoires were made available in a free public database intended to serve as a resource for research on the immune response to SARS-CoV-2. The full study reports these points: The amount of clinical and demographic metadata varied by source and participant and was provided uncurated.

Regarding this clone: Its specific antigen is unknown. Within one base of it there is no much larger clone, and no base qualities were kept.

Collaborating institutions collected whole blood in K2EDTA tubes following their own protocols. Collaborator samples were shipped for TCRbeta analysis as frozen whole blood, isolated PBMCs, or DNA extracted from either sample type. V drops 1 base and J drops 10 bases, leaving 17 bases in between. From the cysteine up to the phenylalanine, the CDR3 has a length of 15 residues. Only the CDR3 portion is preserved as DNA: 45 bases, with reading frame beginning at the first base. Reading the germline V gene (reference sequence) gives CDR1 LNHNV and CDR2 YYDKDF. TCRbeta CDR3 regions were amplified from genomic DNA by means of the immunoSEQ Assay, a bias-controlled multiplex PCR. As for the authors' bioinformatics: The number of nucleated cells in each sample was estimated by amplification of reference gene primers within the assay. To quantify the absolute abundance of each unique TCRbeta CDR3 rearrangement, sequence reads were collapsed and filtered. For each sample, productive Simpson clonality was calculated by taking the square root of Simpson's diversity index across productive rearrangements. Not all clones reach the TCRdb copy of this immuneACCESS table, which keeps in-frame sequences only. Checked studies attribute under half of the gap to unresolved V genes and leave the rest unexplained. V and J calls plus clone size are reproduced from that table; the DNA served to infer D and trimming. This sample is represented by around 130,000 clones; approximately 85% of them were singletons. The ten largest account for 4.3% of the sample.

This TCR derives from a human donor in a cohort sampled during active COVID-19. Sequencing was performed on peripheral blood. The V and J genes are TRBV15 and TRBJ2-4, with a tentative D gene TRBD2 over 5 matching bases. The CDR3 region reads CATSRVEGAPSIQYF. The nucleotides are TGTGCCACCAGCAGAGTAGAGGGAGCCCCCTCAATTCAGTACTTC.